This note documents a single TCR beta chain sequence. Which antigen it targets is not known. Within one base of it there is no much larger clone, and no base qualities were kept. This specimen belongs to a study of blood T cell repertoires in COVID-19 (dated by TCRdb to between 2020 and 2021). About the full investigation: Collaborator samples came from the United States, Italy and Spain and covered acute and convalescent phases of COVID-19. The repertoires were made available in a free public database intended to serve as a resource for research on the immune response to SARS-CoV-2. The samples were drawn from two sources: the first 160 participants of the ongoing ImmuneRACE study, and 1,000 to 1,500 subjects contributed by 6 global collaborators. HLA class I and class II types, where available, came from metadata supplied by the sample provider rather than from assay-based typing. Subjects who had been exposed to COVID-19, were actively infected with it, or had recovered from it provided the deeply sampled blood TCRbeta repertoires that made up the dataset. The sample metadata nearly always contained a de-identified subject ID, COVID-19 status, age in years and sex. The material from the prospective study consisted of cDNA or gDNA derived from T cells, B-cell-depleted T cells, or PBMCs. The paper as a whole reports these results and caveats: The quantity of clinical and demographic metadata differed by source and by participant and was supplied without curation.

From the cysteine up to the phenylalanine, the CDR3 has a length of 14 residues. Of the read, only the CDR3 DNA is kept; its 42 bases are in frame from base 1. Between the V and J ends, shortened by 1 base and 0 bases respectively, the junction contains 6 bases. CDR1 and CDR2, per the germline V gene, are KGHSH and LQKENI. Participants in the prospective study were aged about 18 to 95 years, lived in some 24 United States geographic areas, and enrolled through a virtual design. Cohort assignment in the prospective study relied on participant-reported clinical history from a screening survey and a study questionnaire. Recovered participants in ImmuneRACE Cohort 3 were defined as having two consecutive negative NP/OP PCR tests, clearance from a healthcare professional, or resolution of symptoms. In the prospective study, mobile phlebotomists collected whole blood, serum and a nasopharyngeal or oropharyngeal swab from each participant. Over an approximately 2-month period, participants in the prospective study had the option of providing additional blood draws and questionnaires. Prospective study blood samples were shipped either frozen or at room temperature before DNA extraction.

TCRbeta CDR3 regions were amplified from genomic DNA by means of the immunoSEQ Assay, a bias-controlled multiplex PCR. In the paper's pipeline: The number of nucleated cells in each sample was estimated by amplification of reference gene primers within the assay. Sequence reads were collapsed and filtered to measure the absolute abundance of every unique TCRbeta CDR3 rearrangement. For each sample, productive Simpson clonality was calculated as the square root of Simpson's diversity index across productive rearrangements. TCRdb stores this immuneACCESS table with in-frame sequences only. Part of the clones is absent; in the studies checked, under half of the shortfall reflects unresolved V genes, and no reason is known for the rest. The DNA was the basis for D and trimming; V, J and clone size are from that table. A total of roughly 230,000 clones appear in this sample, roughly four fifths of them only once. The ten largest clones represent under 3.5% of the sample.

The TCR was taken from an older woman who had recovered from COVID-19. Recombination linked TRBV18 to TRBJ1-1, with a weak D call of TRBD1 (5 bases match). Material for sequencing was PBMCs or T cells enriched from blood (not recorded which). The CDR3 amino acid sequence is: CASSPRQLNTEAFF. The sequenced DNA is TGTGCCAGCTCACCACGACAGCTGAACACTGAAGCTTTCTTT. Beyond the CDR3, the reference TRBV18 and TRBJ1-1 genes provide the residues; the full variable domain reads: NAGVMQNPRHLVRRRGQEARLRCSPMKGHSHVYWYRQLPEEGLKFMVYLQKENIIDESGMPKERFSAEFPKEGPSILRIQQVVRGDSAAYFCASSPRQLNTEAFFGQGTRLTVV.